One and the same sample provided the 3 T cell receptor beta chains below, sequenced in a study of blood T cells in healthy people across ages. The authors ran a second PCR of 7 to 11 cycles using a sample-barcoded 5' primer and a J-beta primer mix. MiXCR, applied by TCRdb to the 5' RACE reads, yields one record per CDR3 protein. The table lists fewer than 800,000 distinct CDR3 sequences, around 49% of them singletons. Sample: blood. These receptor sequences come from a woman aged 55-75 years in good health.

This clonotype was detected only a few times. CDR3 DNA sequence: TGCAGTGCCCGCCCCGCGGGAGGACGCTACGAGCAGTACTTC. Translating it yields CSARPAGGRYEQYF. The rearrangement links TRBV20-1 to TRBJ2-4, with 8 bases that match TRBD2. With the DNA end fitting TRBJ2-7 better, the J assignment may be wrong. Germline V gene data show CDR1 as DFQATT and CDR2 as SNEGSKA (reference sequence). The CDR3 sequence is 14 residues long.

A remark on this clonotype: One junction end does not reproduce the germline sequence, and a read error may be involved. CDR3: CAGSVGDLGQYEQYF. The CDR3 region has the DNA TGTGCCGGCAGCGTAGGAGACCTGGGCCAGTACGAGCAGTACTTC. The chain recombines TRBV9 with TRBJ2-7, with D unresolved. Germline CDR1 and CDR2: SGDLS and YYNGEE. The length of the CDR3 is 15 residues.

This clonotype was detected a few times. The V gene is TRBV6-2 or TRBV6-3, the J gene TRBJ2-7; D possibly corresponds to TRBD1 (6 bases). The ends were cut back, 2 bases at V and 3 bases at J, with 14 bases in the middle. CDR1 MNHEY and CDR2 SVGEGT come from the germline V gene. This CDR3 spans 15 amino acids. The CDR3 spells CASSYPRGLDYEQYF. For the CDR3, the DNA is TGTGCCAGCAGTTACCCCAGGGGTTTGGACTACGAGCAGTACTTC.